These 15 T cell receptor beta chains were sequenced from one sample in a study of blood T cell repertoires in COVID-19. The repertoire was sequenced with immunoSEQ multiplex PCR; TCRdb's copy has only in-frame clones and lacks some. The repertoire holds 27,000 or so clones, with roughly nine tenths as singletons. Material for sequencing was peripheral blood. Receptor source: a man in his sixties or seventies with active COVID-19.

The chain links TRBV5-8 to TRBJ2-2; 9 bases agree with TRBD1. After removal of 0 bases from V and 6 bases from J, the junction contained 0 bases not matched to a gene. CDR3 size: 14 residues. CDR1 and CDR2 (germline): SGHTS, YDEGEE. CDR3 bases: TGTGCCAGCAGCTTGGGACAGGGGGCCGGGGAGCTGTTTTTT. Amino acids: CASSLGQGAGELFF. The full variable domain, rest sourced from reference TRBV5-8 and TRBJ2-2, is EAGVTQSPTHLIKTRGQQATLRCSPISGHTSVYWYQQALGLGLQFLLWYDEGEERNRGNFPPRFSGRQFPNYSSELNVNALELEDSALYLCASSLGQGAGELFFGEGSRLTVL.

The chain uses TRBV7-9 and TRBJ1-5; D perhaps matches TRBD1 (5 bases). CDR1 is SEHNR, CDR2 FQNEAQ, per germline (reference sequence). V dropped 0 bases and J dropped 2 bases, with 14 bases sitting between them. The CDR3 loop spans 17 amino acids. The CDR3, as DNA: TGTGCCAGCAGCTTAGCCCATCAGGGTACACGCAATCAGCCCCAGCATTTT. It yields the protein CASSLAHQGTRNQPQHF.

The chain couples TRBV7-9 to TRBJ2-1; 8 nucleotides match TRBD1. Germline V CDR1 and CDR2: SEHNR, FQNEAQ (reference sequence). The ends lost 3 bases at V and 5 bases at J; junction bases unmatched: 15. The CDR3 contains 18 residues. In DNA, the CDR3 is TGTGCCAGCAGCTTGGGGATCCAGGGGGCGAAACCCCACAATGAGCAGTTCTTC. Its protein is CASSLGIQGAKPHNEQFF. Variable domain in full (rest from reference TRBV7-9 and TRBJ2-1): DTGVSQNPRHKITKRGQNVTFRCDPISEHNRLYWYRQTLGQGPEFLTYFQNEAQLEKSRLLSDRFSAERPKGSFSTLEIQRTEQGDSAMYLCASSLGIQGAKPHNEQFFGPGTRLTVL.

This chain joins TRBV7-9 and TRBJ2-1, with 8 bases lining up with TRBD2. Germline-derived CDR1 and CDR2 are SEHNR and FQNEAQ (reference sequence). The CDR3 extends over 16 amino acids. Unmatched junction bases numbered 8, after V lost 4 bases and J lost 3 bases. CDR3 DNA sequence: TGTGCCAGCAGCTACACTAGCGGAGAAATCTACAATGAGCAGTTCTTC. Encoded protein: CASSYTSGEIYNEQFF.

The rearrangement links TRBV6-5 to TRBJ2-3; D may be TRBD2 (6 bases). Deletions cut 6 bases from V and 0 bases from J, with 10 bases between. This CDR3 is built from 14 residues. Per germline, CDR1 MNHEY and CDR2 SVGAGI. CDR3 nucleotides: TGTGCCAGCAGCTTCGGGGGTAGCACAGATACGCAGTATTTT. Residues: CASSFGGSTDTQYF.

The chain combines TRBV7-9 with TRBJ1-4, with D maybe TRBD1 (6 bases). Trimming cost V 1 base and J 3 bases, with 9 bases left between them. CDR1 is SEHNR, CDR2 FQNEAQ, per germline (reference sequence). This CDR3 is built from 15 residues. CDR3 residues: CASSLVDSANEKLFF. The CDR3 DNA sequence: TGTGCCAGCAGCTTAGTGGACAGCGCTAATGAAAAACTGTTTTTT. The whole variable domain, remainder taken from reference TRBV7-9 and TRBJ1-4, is DTGVSQNPRHKITKRGQNVTFRCDPISEHNRLYWYRQTLGQGPEFLTYFQNEAQLEKSRLLSDRFSAERPKGSFSTLEIQRTEQGDSAMYLCASSLVDSANEKLFFGSGTQLSVL.

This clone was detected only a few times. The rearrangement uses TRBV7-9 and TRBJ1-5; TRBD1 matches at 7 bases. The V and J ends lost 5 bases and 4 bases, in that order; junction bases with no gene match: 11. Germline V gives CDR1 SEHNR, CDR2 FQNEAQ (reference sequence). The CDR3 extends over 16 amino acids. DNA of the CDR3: TGTGCCAGCAGCCCCGCTTACGACAGGGAAAATCAGCCCCAGCATTTT. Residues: CASSPAYDRENQPQHF.

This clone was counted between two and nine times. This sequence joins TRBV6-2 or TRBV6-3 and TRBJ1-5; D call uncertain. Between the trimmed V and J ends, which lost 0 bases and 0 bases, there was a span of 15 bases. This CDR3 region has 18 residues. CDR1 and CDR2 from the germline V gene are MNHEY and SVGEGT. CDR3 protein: CASSYSVLGEPSNQPQHF. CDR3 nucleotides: TGTGCCAGCAGTTACTCGGTACTCGGTGAGCCTAGCAATCAGCCCCAGCATTTT.

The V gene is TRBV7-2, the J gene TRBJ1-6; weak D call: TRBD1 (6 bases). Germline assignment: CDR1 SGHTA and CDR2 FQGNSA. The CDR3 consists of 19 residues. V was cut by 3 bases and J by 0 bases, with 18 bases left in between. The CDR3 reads CASSFRIQGSSSYNSPLHF. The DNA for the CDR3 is TGTGCCAGCAGCTTCCGCATACAGGGCTCCAGCTCCTATAATTCACCCCTCCACTTT.

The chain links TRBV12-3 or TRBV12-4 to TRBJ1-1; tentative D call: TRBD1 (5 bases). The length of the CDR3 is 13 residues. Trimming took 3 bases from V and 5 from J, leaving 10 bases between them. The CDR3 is CASSFGGRTEAFF. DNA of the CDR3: TGTGCCAGCAGTTTCGGGGGTAGGACTGAAGCTTTCTTT.

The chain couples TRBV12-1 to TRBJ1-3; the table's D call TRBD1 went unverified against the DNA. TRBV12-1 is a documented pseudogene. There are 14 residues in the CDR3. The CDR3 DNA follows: TGTGCCAGCAGCTTACAGAGCTCTGGAAACACCATATATTTT. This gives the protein CASSLQSSGNTIYF.

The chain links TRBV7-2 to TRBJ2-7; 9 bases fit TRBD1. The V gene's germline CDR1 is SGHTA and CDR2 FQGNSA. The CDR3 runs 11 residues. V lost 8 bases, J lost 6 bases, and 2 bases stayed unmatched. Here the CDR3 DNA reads TGTGCCAGCCGACAGGGGGGCGAGCAGTACTTC. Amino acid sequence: CASRQGGEQYF.

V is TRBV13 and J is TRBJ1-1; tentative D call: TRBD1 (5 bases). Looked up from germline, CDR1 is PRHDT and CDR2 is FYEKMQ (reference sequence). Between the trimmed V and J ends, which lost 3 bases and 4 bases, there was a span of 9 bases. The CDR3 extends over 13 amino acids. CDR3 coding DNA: TGTGCCAGCAGCTTTGGGGGGGGCACTGAAGCTTTCTTT. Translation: CASSFGGGTEAFF. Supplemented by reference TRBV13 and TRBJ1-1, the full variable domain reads AAGVIQSPRHLIKEKRETATLKCYPIPRHDTVYWYQQGPGQDPQFLISFYEKMQSDKGSIPDRFSAQQFSDYHSELNMSSLELGDSALYFCASSFGGGTEAFFGQGTRLTVV.

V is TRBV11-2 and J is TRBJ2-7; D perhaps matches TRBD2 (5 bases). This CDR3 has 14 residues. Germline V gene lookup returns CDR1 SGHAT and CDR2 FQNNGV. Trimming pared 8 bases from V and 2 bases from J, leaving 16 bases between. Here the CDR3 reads CASGFSAAPYEQYF. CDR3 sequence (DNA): TGTGCCAGCGGGTTTAGCGCGGCCCCCTACGAGCAGTACTTC.

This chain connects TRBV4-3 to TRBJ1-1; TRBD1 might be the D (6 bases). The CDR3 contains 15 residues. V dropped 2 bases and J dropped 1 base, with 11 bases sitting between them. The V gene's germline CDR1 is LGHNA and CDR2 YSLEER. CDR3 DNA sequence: TGCGCCAGCAGCCAAAGAATGACAGGGAACACTGAAGCTTTCTTT. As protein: CASSQRMTGNTEAFF.